This T cell receptor (beta chain) derives from a study of OX40 agonist ivuxolimab in advanced cancers. Study-wide background: Antecedent anti-PD-1, anti-PD-L1 or anti-CTLA-4 therapy was permissible, with 35% to 40% having received some.

The CDR3 runs 15 residues. Germline V gene sequence: CDR1 KGHSH, CDR2 LQKENI. V lost 6 bases and J lost 4, with 16 bases in between. The table came from immunoSEQ multiplex PCR; TCRdb's copy has only in-frame clones and leaves some out. The table shows approximately 88,000 clones, with roughly 88% occurring only once. The genes are TRBV18 and TRBJ1-5; tentatively, D is TRBD1 (5 bases). This TCR derives from an adult with an advanced solid tumor such as melanoma, head and neck, liver or kidney cancer. The specimen comprised CD4+ or CD8+ T cells sorted from blood, sampled in a trial of the OX40 agonist ivuxolimab. The CDR3 loop reads CASSQSDSKNQPQHF. The DNA for the CDR3 is TGTGCCAGCTCCCAGAGTGACAGCAAGAATCAGCCCCAGCATTTT.